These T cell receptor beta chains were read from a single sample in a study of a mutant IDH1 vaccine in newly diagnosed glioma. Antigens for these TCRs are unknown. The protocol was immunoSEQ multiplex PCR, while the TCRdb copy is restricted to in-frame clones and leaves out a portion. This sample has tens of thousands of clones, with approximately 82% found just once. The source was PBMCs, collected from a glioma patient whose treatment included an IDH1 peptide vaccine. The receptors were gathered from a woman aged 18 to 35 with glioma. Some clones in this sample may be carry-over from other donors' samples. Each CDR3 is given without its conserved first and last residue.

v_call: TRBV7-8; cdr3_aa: ASSGGTLLSNQPQH
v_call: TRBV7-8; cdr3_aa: ASSGRTGGNIEAF
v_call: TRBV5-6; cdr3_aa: ASSRFGQGARAQH
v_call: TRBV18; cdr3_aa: ASSPYPFGTGGTEAF
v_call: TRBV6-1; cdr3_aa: ASSAQVGGYGYT
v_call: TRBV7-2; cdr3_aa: ASSLSRNHYEQY
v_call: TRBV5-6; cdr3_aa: ASSFQTSGLNTEAF
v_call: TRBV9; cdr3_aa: ASSVEPWPSYEQY
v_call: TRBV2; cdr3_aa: ASSEPFPQGLYGYT
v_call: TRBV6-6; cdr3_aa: ASSYVAGQGDSPLH
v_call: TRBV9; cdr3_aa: ASSVGGRAGNTIY
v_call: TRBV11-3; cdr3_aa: ASSLTGRGHEQY
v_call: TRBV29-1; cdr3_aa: SVEGRRDTQY
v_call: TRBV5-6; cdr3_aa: ASSGIQGNEQF
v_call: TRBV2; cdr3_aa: ASSDPGLGTGELF
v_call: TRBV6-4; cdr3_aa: ASSDEGGYGYT
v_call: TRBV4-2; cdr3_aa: ASSQEIMALNEKLF
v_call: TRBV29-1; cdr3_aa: SVPGQGINEQF
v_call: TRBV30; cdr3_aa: AWGGIQGVTEAF
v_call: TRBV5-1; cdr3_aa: ASSWGAGGRTEAF
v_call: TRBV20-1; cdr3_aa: SALLGAEAF
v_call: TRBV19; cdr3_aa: ASSISRSYEQY
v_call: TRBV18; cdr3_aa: ASRETSYNEQF
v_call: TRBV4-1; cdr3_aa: ASSQTPGLAGNTGELF
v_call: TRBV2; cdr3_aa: ASSGAGRLGNSPLH
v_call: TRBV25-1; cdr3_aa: ASGRGFSYEQY
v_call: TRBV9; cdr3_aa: ASSGQGASEAF
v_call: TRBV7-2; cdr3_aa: ASSLTGFSQPQH
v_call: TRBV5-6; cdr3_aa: ASRPRGRAGELF
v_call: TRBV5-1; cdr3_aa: ASSLSGSAPRPGYT
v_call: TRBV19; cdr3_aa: ASTWDSYNEQF
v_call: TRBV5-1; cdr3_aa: ASSSWGTSGGETQY
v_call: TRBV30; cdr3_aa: AWVGDRGTDTQY
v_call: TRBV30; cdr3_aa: AWSVFGEKLF